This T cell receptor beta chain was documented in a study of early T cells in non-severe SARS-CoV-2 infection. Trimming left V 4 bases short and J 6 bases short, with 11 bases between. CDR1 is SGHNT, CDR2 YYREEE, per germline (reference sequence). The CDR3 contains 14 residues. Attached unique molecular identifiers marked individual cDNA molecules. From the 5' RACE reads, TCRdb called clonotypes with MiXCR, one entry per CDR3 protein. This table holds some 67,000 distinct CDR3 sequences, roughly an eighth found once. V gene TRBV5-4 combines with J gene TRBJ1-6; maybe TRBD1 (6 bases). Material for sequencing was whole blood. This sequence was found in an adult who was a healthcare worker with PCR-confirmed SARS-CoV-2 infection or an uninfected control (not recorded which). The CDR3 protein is CASSPRQANSPLHF. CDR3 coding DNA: TGTGCCAGCAGCCCCCGACAGGCTAATTCACCCCTCCACTTT.